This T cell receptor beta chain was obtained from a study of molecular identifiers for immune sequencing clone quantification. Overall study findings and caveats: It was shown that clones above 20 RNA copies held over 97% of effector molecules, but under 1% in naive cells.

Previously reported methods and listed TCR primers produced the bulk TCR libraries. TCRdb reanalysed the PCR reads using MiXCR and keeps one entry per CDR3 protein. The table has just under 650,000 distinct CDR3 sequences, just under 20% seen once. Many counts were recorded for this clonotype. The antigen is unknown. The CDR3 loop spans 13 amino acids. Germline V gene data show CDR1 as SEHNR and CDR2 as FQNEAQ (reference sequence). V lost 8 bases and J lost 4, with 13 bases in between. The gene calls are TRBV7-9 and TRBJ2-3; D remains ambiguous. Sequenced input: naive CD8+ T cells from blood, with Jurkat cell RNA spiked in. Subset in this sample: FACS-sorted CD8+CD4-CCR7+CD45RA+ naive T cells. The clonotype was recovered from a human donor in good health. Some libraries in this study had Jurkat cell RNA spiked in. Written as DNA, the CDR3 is TGTGCCAGCTCCGCTCCGGTTGCAGATACGCAGTATTTT. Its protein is CASSAPVADTQYF.